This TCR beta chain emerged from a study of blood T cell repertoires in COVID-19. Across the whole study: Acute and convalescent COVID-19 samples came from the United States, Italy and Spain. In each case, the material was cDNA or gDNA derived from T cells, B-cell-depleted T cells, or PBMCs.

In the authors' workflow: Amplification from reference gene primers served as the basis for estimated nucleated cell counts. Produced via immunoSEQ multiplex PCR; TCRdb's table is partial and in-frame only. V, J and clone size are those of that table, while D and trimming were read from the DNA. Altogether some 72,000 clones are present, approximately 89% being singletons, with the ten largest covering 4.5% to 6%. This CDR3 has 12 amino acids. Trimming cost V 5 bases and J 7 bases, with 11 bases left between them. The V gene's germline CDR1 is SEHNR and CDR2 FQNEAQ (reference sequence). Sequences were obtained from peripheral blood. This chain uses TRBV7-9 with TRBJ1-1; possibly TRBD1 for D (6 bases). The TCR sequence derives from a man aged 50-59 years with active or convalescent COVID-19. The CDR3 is CASSSTDSEAFF. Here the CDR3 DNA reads TGTGCCAGCAGCAGCACGGACAGTGAAGCTTTCTTT. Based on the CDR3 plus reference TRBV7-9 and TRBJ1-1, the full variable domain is DTGVSQNPRHKITKRGQNVTFRCDPISEHNRLYWYRQTLGQGPEFLTYFQNEAQLEKSRLLSDRFSAERPKGSFSTLEIQRTEQGDSAMYLCASSSTDSEAFFGQGTRLTVV.